This T cell receptor (beta chain) derives from a study of identifying expanded T cells in peripheral blood (dated by TCRdb to between 2017 and 2020). In terms of the full investigation: Technical replicates were generated by sequencing separate aliquots of the same genomic DNA pool, with four replicates compared pairwise. Study-level results and caveats: Across all healthy donors, variance in clone template counts between approximately two-week samples was found to increase significantly with total template count. The binomial model flagged approximately 1.3 differentially abundant clones between technical replicates but 15 to 17 over around two weeks and around 19 over about 4 weeks. Both the number of clones called differentially abundant and the false-positive rate were significantly reduced by the beta-binomial model across all healthy-donor time intervals. The authors expected that biological variance in healthy repertoires might rise further over much longer intervals, such as months to years.

During the collection period, no immune events, such as infections, were documented for the healthy donors. Healthy-donor blood repertoires served as a training cohort to calibrate time-dependent variance in a beta-binomial model of T-cell clone differential abundance. The training cohort was composed of roughly 10 healthy donors, 3 female and 7 male. An age range of roughly 25 to 65 years, with an average of about 45 years, was recorded for the donors. Obtained from a commercial supplier, whole blood was collected from each healthy donor at three time points set two to three weeks apart. For immunosequencing, genomic DNA was extracted from whole blood that had not been sorted. For this clone: The antigen this receptor binds is unknown. Qualities for individual bases were not recorded, and no much larger clone is one base off.

CDR1 and CDR2 were assigned from the germline V gene as MNHEY and SVGAGI. The CDR3 covers 16 residues, taking in both the cysteine and the phenylalanine. Kept here is only the CDR3 DNA, which spans 48 bases and is read in frame from base 1. Germline trimming amounts to 2 bases on V and 8 bases on J, with 8 as the count of junction bases outside the gene matches. TCRbeta CDR3 regions were profiled by bias-controlled multiplex PCR amplification of genomic DNA with the immunoSEQ Assay. From the authors' description of their analysis: The absolute abundance of each unique TCRbeta CDR3 region was quantified after sequences were collapsed and filtered. Differential abundance was assessed using a binomial (Fisher-equivalent) model and a beta-binomial model in which time-dependent variance fitted from healthy donors was added. Any clone with fewer than 5 combined templates was excluded, and a clone was called differentially abundant if its Benjamini-Hochberg FDR was below 0.01. Beta-binomial variance was modeled as a function of total template count across the two samples using the form v = (b*log(k)+a)^2. TCRdb mirrors the immuneACCESS table, restricted to in-frame sequences. Some clones are absent from its copies; in checked studies, under half trace to an unresolved V gene, and the reason for the others is unknown. V and J calls and clone size are those listed in that table; D and trimming were worked out from the DNA. This sample gives approximately 130,000 clones in total; 80% to 90% of them show up just once. Together, the top ten hold 8.4% of the sample.

Rearrangement joined TRBV6-5 to TRBJ2-1; 11 bases in the middle match TRBD1. The sequenced material came from blood. The clonotype originates from a person aged 18 to 69 in good health. Here is the DNA: TGTGCCAGCAGTTACGGGGGACAGGGGGATTTAGATGAGCAGTTCTTC. It encodes CASSYGGQGDLDEQFF.